The subject of this entry is one TCR beta chain. Using immunoSEQ multiplex PCR, the repertoire was profiled, and TCRdb retains in-frame clones only, with some absent. Of some 81,000 clones listed, 90% to 95% were seen once; the top ten hold 3.5% to 5%. The data stem from a study of blood T cell repertoires in COVID-19. Overall study context: From T cells, B-cell-depleted T cells, or PBMCs came the material, which was cDNA or gDNA.

Between the trimmed V and J ends, which lost 0 bases and 1 base, there was a span of 7 bases. Germline CDR1 and CDR2: SGHNT and YENEEA. The CDR3 is 14 amino acids. The chain employs TRBV11-3 and TRBJ2-7, with a tentative D call TRBD2 (6 bases). The clonotype originates from a human donor with active COVID-19. The donor label of this sample is uncertain. Sequencing input: peripheral blood. CDR3 nucleotides: TGTGCCAGCAGCTTAGATGCGGGATCCTACGAGCAGTACTTC. This sequence encodes CASSLDAGSYEQYF.